The 15 T cell receptor beta chains below come from one sample, sequenced in a study of shared clonotypes between healthy human individuals. Profiled with immunoSEQ multiplex PCR; TCRdb holds only in-frame clones, not every one. The table shows more than 2,000,000 clones, with just over 90% occurring only once. Sequencing used naive CD4+ T cells sorted from blood. The subset denotes: CD45RA+ positively selected. The source of these receptors is a man aged 18-30 years in good health.

The V gene is TRBV27, the J gene TRBJ1-1; no clear D gene. Germline V lookup: CDR1 MNHEY, CDR2 SMNVEV (reference sequence). The length of the CDR3 is 14 residues. Trimming left V 7 bases short and J 5 bases short, with 17 bases between. The CDR3: CASIPLGYNTEAFF. CDR3 in DNA: TGTGCCAGCATCCCCCTGGGGTATAATACTGAAGCTTTCTTT.

The chain combines TRBV2 with TRBJ2-1; the match to TRBD1 covers 7 bases. Germline-derived CDR1 and CDR2 are SNHLY and FYNNEI. The CDR3 length is 15 residues. J gave up 0 bases and V 8 bases, and 7 bases lay outside the gene matches. CDR3 DNA: TGTGCCAGCGCCTTAGGGGGCAGCTCCTACAATGAGCAGTTCTTC. Translated: CASALGGSSYNEQFF. Based on the CDR3 plus reference TRBV2 and TRBJ2-1, the full variable domain is EPEVTQTPSHQVTQMGQEVILRCVPISNHLYFYWYRQILGQKVEFLVSFYNNEISEKSEIFDDQFSVERPDGSNFTLKIRSTKLEDSAMYFCASALGGSSYNEQFFGPGTRLTVL.

About this clone: The same CDR3 is also encoded by other DNA sequences in this sample. The gene calls are TRBV30 and TRBJ1-5; D gene ambiguous. From germline, CDR1 is GTSNPN and CDR2 SVGIG (reference sequence). The germline V and J ends were trimmed by 0 bases and 4 bases, with 7 bases remaining between them. This CDR3 spans 13 amino acids. The CDR3 spells CAWSVTGNQPQHF. CDR3 DNA: TGTGCCTGGAGTGTAACGGGAAATCAGCCCCAGCATTTT.

The table lists this clone with a count of one. V usage is TRBV21-1 and J usage is TRBJ1-5. TRBV21-1 is reported as a pseudogene. The CDR3 runs 21 residues. CDR3 loop: CASSKDNMTGTEGPTSQPQHF. CDR3 nucleotide sequence: TGTGCCAGCAGCAAAGATAATATGACAGGTACGGAGGGCCCGACGAGTCAGCCCCAGCATTTT.

This clone showed up just once. The chain uses TRBV9 and TRBJ2-2, with D tentatively TRBD1 (5 bases). The CDR3 sequence is 15 residues long. Trimming shortened V by 3 bases and J by 4 bases, and 13 bases separated the two germline ends. CDR1 and CDR2 from the germline V gene are SGDLS and YYNGEE. The CDR3 here is CASSARAGPTGELFF. CDR3 sequence (DNA): TGTGCCAGCAGCGCCCGTGCAGGGCCCACCGGGGAGCTGTTTTTT.

This clone was found once. The CDR3 DNA reads TGTGCCAGCAGCTTAGATGAGGGATTCGAGCAGTACTTC. This translates into CASSLDEGFEQYF. This chain links TRBV7-6 with TRBJ2-7; maybe TRBD2 (5 bases). There are 13 residues in the CDR3. With 1 base removed from V and 6 bases from J, the gap between germline ends came to 10 bases. CDR1 is SGHVS and CDR2 is FNYEAQ in the germline V gene.

Concerning this clone: Sequence at one end of the junction differs from germline and may be a read error. DNA for the CDR3: TGTGCCAGCAGTTTACTGGTCTACGAGCGGTACTTC. Protein product: CASSLLVYERYF. The chain joins TRBV27 to TRBJ2-7; D unresolved. The CDR3 runs to 12 residues. CDR1 and CDR2 from the germline V gene are MNHEY and SMNVEV (reference sequence).

Of note for this clone: Other DNA sequences of this sample code for an identical CDR3. The rearrangement uses TRBV5-1 and TRBJ2-3; unclear D gene. With 2 bases removed from V and 5 bases from J, the gap between germline ends came to 3 bases. Germline-derived CDR1 and CDR2 are SGHRS and YFSETQ. The CDR3 totals 11 residues. In nucleotides, the CDR3 is TGCGCCAGCAGCTTAGGAGATACGCAGTATTTT. Protein product: CASSLGDTQYF.

The chain employs TRBV5-1 and TRBJ2-5, with 9 bases lining up with TRBD2. Unmatched junction bases numbered 12, after V lost 4 bases and J lost 5 bases. The CDR3 has 16 amino acids. Looked up from germline, CDR1 is SGHRS and CDR2 is YFSETQ. CDR3 DNA sequence: TGCGCCAGCAGCGCGGGACTAGCTGGAGTTGTGGAGACCCAGTACTTC. Encoded protein: CASSAGLAGVVETQYF.

The rearrangement links TRBV4-1 to TRBJ1-4; 9 nucleotides align to TRBD1. With 0 bases clipped from V and 10 bases from J, the junction kept 9 bases outside the gene matches. This CDR3 comprises 16 residues. Germline CDR1 is MGHRA and CDR2 is YSYEKL. DNA for the CDR3: TGCGCCAGCAGCCAAGAATTAGCGGGACAGGGTGGAAAACTGTTTTTT. This gives the protein CASSQELAGQGGKLFF.

As concerns this clone: Other DNA sequences in this specimen translate into the identical CDR3. The V gene is TRBV5-1, the J gene TRBJ2-7; the D gene is possibly TRBD1 (6 bases). The CDR3 covers 12 residues. In germline, CDR1 is SGHRS, CDR2 YFSETQ. Trimming cost V 2 bases and J 4 bases, with 7 bases left between them. The CDR3 sequence is CASSFTGYEQYF. The DNA of the CDR3 is TGCGCCAGCAGCTTTACAGGGTACGAGCAGTACTTC. Full variable domain (rest looked up from reference TRBV5-1 and TRBJ2-7): KAGVTQTPRYLIKTRGQQVTLSCSPISGHRSVSWYQQTPGQGLQFLFEYFSETQRNKGNFPGRFSGRQFSNSRSEMNVSTLELGDSALYLCASSFTGYEQYFGPGTRLTVT.

The chain couples TRBV7-6 to TRBJ2-1; the D is unclear. V was cut by 5 bases and J by 2 bases, with 10 bases left in between. CDR3 length equals 14 residues. CDR1 and CDR2 (germline): SGHVS, FNYEAQ. For the CDR3, the DNA is TGTGCCAGCAGCCCGAGCTGGACCTACAATGAGCAGTTCTTC. Its translation: CASSPSWTYNEQFF.

The chain combines TRBV5-1 with TRBJ2-7; a possible D gene is TRBD1 (6 bases). V was cut by 4 bases and J by 1 base, with 9 bases left in between. The germline CDR1 and CDR2 sequences are SGHRS and YFSETQ. The CDR3 is 13 amino acids. The CDR3 loop is CASSIQGSYEQYF. In DNA form, the CDR3 reads TGCGCCAGCAGCATACAGGGATCCTACGAGCAGTACTTC.

DNA of the CDR3: TGTGCCAGCAGCTTTAGTCGGGGACGGGGGCGCACTGAAGCTTTCTTT. Translating gives CASSFSRGRGRTEAFF. The rearrangement joins TRBV11-2 to TRBJ1-1, with TRBD1 as a possible D gene (6 bases). Trimming cost V 3 bases and J 4 bases, with 18 bases left between them. In germline, CDR1 is SGHAT, CDR2 FQNNGV. The CDR3 consists of 16 residues.

This clone was seen just once. Other DNA sequences in the same sample also yield this CDR3. The rearrangement uses TRBV5-4 and TRBJ2-7, with 10 bases aligning to TRBD1. The J segment lost 1 base and the V segment lost 4 bases, leaving 2 bases of the junction unmatched. CDR3 size: 14 residues. CDR1 SGHNT and CDR2 YYREEE come from the germline V gene (reference sequence). This CDR3 is CASSRQGASYEQYF. The CDR3, as DNA: TGTGCCAGCAGCCGACAGGGGGCATCCTACGAGCAGTACTTC.